This paragraph covers one T cell receptor beta chain sequence. The antigen is not known. This specimen belongs to a study of Ad26.COV2.S vaccination and SARS-CoV-2 variants. The wider study: Ad26.COV2.S was injected intramuscularly once or twice, 56 days apart.

Treatment indicated: roughly 19 received Ad26.COV2.S at low or high dose, single or two shots; roughly five received placebo; per-sample allocation not given. Sample collection was performed on day 63 after the first vaccine or placebo injection. Study-level results: Using TCR breadth and depth analyses may have led to underestimated total T cell responses. Among vaccine recipients, spike-specific TCR breadth exceeded that of placebo recipients. After vaccination, reports described spike-specific CD8+ and CD4+ T cell responses as showing substantial breadth.

The CDR3 has 16 amino acids. Trimming stripped 2 bases from V and 5 bases from J, with 18 bases between. Germline V lookup: CDR1 MDHEN, CDR2 SYDVKM. Some clones are missing from TCRdb's copy, which holds only in-frame ones; the method was immunoSEQ multiplex PCR. The table shows 200,000 to 300,000 clones, with around 89% occurring only once. Sequenced material: peripheral blood, taken in a trial of Ad26.COV2.S vaccine versus placebo. The receptor was derived from a person between 18 and 59 years old who received the Ad26.COV2.S COVID-19 vaccine or a placebo. J is TRBJ2-5 and V is TRBV28; D may be TRBD2 (5 bases). As DNA, the CDR3 is TGTGCCAGCAGTTTAATGACTACTCAAACCTTGGAGACCCAGTACTTC. It is translated as CASSLMTTQTLETQYF. Full variable domain (outside the CDR3, taken from reference TRBV28 and TRBJ2-5): DVKVTQSSRYLVKRTGEKVFLECVQDMDHENMFWYRQDPGLGLRLIYFSYDVKMKEKGDIPEGYSVSREKKERFSLILESASTNQTSMYLCASSLMTTQTLETQYFGPGTRLLVL.